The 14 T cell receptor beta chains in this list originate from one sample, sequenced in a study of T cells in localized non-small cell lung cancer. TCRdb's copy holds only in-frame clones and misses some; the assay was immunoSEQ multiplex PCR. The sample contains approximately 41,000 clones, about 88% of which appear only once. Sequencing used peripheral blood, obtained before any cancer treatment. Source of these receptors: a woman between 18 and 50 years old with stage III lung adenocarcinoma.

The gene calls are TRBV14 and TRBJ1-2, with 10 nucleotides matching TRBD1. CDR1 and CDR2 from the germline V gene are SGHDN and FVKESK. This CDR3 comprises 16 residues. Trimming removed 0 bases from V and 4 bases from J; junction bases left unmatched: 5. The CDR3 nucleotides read TGTGCCAGCAGCCAAGATTCGGGACAGGGGATCTATGGCTACACCTTC. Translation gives CASSQDSGQGIYGYTF.

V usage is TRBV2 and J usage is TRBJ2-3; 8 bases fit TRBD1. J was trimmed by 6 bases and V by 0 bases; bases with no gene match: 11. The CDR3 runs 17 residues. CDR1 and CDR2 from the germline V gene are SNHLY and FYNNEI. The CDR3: CASSEAYQGAWLDTQYF. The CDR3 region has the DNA TGTGCCAGCAGTGAAGCTTATCAGGGGGCTTGGCTTGATACGCAGTATTTT.

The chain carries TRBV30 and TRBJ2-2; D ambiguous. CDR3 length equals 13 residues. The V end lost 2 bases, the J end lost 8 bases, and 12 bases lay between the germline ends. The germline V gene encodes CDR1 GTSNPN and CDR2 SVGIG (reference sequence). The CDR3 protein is CAWSRAPGGELFF. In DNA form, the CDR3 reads TGTGCCTGGAGTCGGGCACCCGGTGGGGAGCTGTTTTTT.

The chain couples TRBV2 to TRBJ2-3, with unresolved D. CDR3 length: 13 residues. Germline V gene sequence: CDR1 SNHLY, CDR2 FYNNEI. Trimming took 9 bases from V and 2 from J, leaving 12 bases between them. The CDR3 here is CASTRGYTDTQYF. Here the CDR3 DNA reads TGTGCCAGTACCCGCGGCTACACAGATACGCAGTATTTT.

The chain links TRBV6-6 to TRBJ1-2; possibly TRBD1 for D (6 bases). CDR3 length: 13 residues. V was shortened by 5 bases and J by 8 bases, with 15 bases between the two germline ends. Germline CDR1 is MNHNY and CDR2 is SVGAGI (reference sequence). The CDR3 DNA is TGTGCCAGCAGTACAGGGCTGATGGGCGGCTACACCTTC. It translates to CASSTGLMGGYTF.

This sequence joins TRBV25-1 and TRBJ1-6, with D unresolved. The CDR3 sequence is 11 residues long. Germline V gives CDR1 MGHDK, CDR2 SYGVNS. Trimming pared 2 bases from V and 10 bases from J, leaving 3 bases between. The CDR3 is CASSEGSPLHF. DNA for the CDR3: TGTGCCAGCAGTGAAGGGTCACCCCTCCACTTT.

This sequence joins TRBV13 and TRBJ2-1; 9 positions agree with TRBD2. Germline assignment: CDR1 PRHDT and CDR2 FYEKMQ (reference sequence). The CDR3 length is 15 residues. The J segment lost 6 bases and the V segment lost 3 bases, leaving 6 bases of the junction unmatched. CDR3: CASSFPGLAANEQFF. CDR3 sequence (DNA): TGTGCCAGCAGCTTCCCGGGACTAGCTGCCAATGAGCAGTTCTTC.

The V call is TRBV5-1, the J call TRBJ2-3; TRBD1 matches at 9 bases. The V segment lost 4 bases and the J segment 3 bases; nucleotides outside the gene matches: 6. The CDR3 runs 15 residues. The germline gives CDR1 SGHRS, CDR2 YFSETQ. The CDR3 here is CASSTDRGGTDTQYF. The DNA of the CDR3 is TGCGCCAGCAGCACGGACAGGGGCGGAACAGATACGCAGTATTTT.

This CDR3 reads CASSEGTVNTEAFF. The CDR3 DNA reads TGTGCCAGCAGTGAAGGGACAGTGAACACTGAAGCTTTCTTT. The genes are TRBV2 and TRBJ1-1, with a possible D match to TRBD1 (6 bases). The CDR3 totals 14 residues. The germline V gene has CDR1 SNHLY and CDR2 FYNNEI. The V and J ends lost 1 base and 0 bases respectively, with 6 bases between them.

CDR3 sequence reads: CAWSGLAGGTDEQFF. CDR3 coding DNA: TGTGCCTGGAGTGGGCTAGCGGGGGGGACAGATGAGCAGTTCTTC. The genes are TRBV30 and TRBJ2-1; 12 nucleotides agree with TRBD2. Germline V gene sequence: CDR1 GTSNPN, CDR2 SVGIG (reference sequence). V shed 1 base and J 8 bases; nucleotides not matched to a gene: 6. The CDR3 loop spans 15 amino acids.

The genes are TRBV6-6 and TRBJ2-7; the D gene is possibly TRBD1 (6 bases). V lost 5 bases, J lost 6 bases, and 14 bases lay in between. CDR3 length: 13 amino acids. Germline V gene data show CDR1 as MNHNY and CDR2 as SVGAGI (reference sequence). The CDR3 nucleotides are TGTGCCAGCAGTGCCTCCGGGACAACCGAGCAGTACTTC. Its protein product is CASSASGTTEQYF.

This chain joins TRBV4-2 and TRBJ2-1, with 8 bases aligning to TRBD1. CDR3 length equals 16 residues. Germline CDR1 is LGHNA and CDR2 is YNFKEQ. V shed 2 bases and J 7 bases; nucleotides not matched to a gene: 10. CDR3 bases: TGTGCCAGCAGCCAACGAACAGGGGGTATGTTGAATGAGCAGTTCTTC. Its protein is CASSQRTGGMLNEQFF.

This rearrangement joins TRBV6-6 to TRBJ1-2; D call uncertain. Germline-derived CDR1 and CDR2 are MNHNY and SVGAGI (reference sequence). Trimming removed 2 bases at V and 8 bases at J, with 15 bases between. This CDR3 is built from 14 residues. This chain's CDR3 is CASSYTGSAWGYTF. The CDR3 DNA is TGTGCCAGCAGTTACACGGGCAGTGCGTGGGGCTACACCTTC.

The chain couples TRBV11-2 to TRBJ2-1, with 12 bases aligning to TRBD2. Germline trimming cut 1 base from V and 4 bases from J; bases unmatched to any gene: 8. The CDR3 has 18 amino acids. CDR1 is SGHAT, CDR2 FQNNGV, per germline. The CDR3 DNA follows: TGTGCCAGCAGCTTAGGGGTTCTAGCGGGGGGGCGTTACAATGAGCAGTTCTTC. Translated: CASSLGVLAGGRYNEQFF.